Presented here are 25 T cell receptor beta chains from one specimen sequenced in a study of blood T cells in healthy people across ages. The second PCR ran about 6 to 12 cycles with a sample-barcoded 5' primer and J-beta primers. TCRdb independently ran MiXCR on the 5' RACE reads; one entry per CDR3 protein. The sample lists about a million distinct CDR3 sequences; about 53% were seen once. The sample consisted of blood. The source is a woman in her sixties in good health.

This clonotype was detected only a few times. CDR3 DNA sequence: TGTGCCAGCGGGTCCTCTAGCACAGATACGCAGTATTTT. Protein sequence: CASGSSSTDTQYF. The chain joins TRBV28 to TRBJ2-3; D uncertain. The V gene lost 8 bases and the J gene lost 0 bases, with 9 bases spanning the gap. Looked up from germline, CDR1 is MDHEN and CDR2 is SYDVKM. The CDR3 sequence is 13 residues long.

The rearrangement joins TRBV27 to TRBJ2-1; a possible D gene is TRBD1 (5 bases). The CDR3 is 13 amino acids. V lost 2 bases to trimming and J lost 8 bases, with 10 bases between them. Germline loops: CDR1 MNHEY, CDR2 SMNVEV (reference sequence). CDR3 in amino acids: CASSLKLGHEQFF. DNA of the CDR3: TGTGCCAGCAGTTTAAAGTTGGGGCATGAGCAGTTCTTC.

The chain recombines TRBV7-3 with TRBJ2-1; D possibly uses TRBD1 or TRBD2 (6 bases each). Germline V lookup: CDR1 SGHTA, CDR2 FQGTGA. The germline V and J ends were trimmed by 4 bases and 7 bases, with 20 bases remaining between them. This CDR3 has 16 amino acids. This chain's CDR3 is CASSYTRGAGKNEQFF. The CDR3 DNA reads as TGTGCCAGCAGCTATACCAGGGGCGCGGGGAAGAATGAGCAGTTCTTC.

The J gene is TRBJ2-3, the V gene TRBV4-1, with D possibly being TRBD2 (5 bases). The germline gives CDR1 MGHRA, CDR2 YSYEKL. V shed 0 bases and J shed 2 bases, with 12 bases lying between them. The CDR3 sequence is 16 residues long. DNA for the CDR3: TGCGCCAGCAGCCAAGATGGCGCGGGCCTCACAGATACGCAGTATTTT. It translates to CASSQDGAGLTDTQYF.

This clonotype was found a few times. The chain has TRBV4-1 and TRBJ2-4; possible D gene TRBD2, 6 bases. This CDR3 spans 15 amino acids. V was trimmed by 1 base and J by 8 bases, leaving 15 bases between them. Per germline, CDR1 MGHRA and CDR2 YSYEKL. This chain's CDR3 is CASSQVGGFVDIQYF. The CDR3 region has the DNA TGCGCCAGCAGCCAAGTGGGGGGTTTCGTGGACATTCAGTACTTC.

This clonotype was detected ten times or more. This chain connects TRBV9 to TRBJ2-3; 10 bases fit TRBD2. The CDR3 extends over 15 amino acids. The V and J ends lost 4 bases and 1 base, in that order; junction bases with no gene match: 3. Per the germline V gene, CDR1 is SGDLS and CDR2 is YYNGEE. The CDR3 DNA reads TGTGCCAGCAGCCCCGGGACTAGCGGCACAGATACGCAGTATTTT. This gives the protein CASSPGTSGTDTQYF. Supplemented by reference TRBV9 and TRBJ2-3, the full variable domain reads DSGVTQTPKHLITATGQRVTLRCSPRSGDLSVYWYQQSLDQGLQFLIQYYNGEERAKGNILERFSAQQFPDLHSELNLSSLELGDSALYFCASSPGTSGTDTQYFGPGTRLTVL.

The chain carries TRBV12-3 or TRBV12-4 and TRBJ2-1; TRBD2 aligns across 9 bases. This CDR3 region has 15 residues. J lost 3 bases, V lost 5 bases, and 5 bases had no gene match. The CDR3 region is CASSRRLADYNEQFF. Here the CDR3 DNA reads TGTGCCAGCAGTCGTCGACTAGCGGACTACAATGAGCAGTTCTTC.

The chain joins TRBV29-1 to TRBJ1-2; a weak D match, TRBD1 (6 bases). CDR1 and CDR2 from the germline V gene are SQVTM and ANQGSEA. The length of the CDR3 is 13 residues. V dropped 4 bases and J dropped 4 bases, with 13 bases sitting between them. In DNA, the CDR3 is TGCAGCGTTGGCGACAGGAACTCCTATGGCTACACCTTC. Protein product: CSVGDRNSYGYTF.

CDR3 residues: CASNSGTGDLNIQYF. Written as DNA, the CDR3 is TGTGCCAGCAACTCCGGGACAGGGGATTTAAACATTCAGTACTTC. The chain carries TRBV12-3 or TRBV12-4 and TRBJ2-4; TRBD1 matches 10 bases. V lost 7 bases, J lost 6 bases, and 9 bases stayed unmatched. The CDR3 covers 15 residues.

This chain links TRBV4-1 with TRBJ2-7; tentative D call: TRBD2 (5 bases). Germline loops: CDR1 MGHRA, CDR2 YSYEKL. The CDR3 is 16 amino acids. Trimming took 0 bases from V and 0 from J, leaving 12 bases between them. The CDR3, as DNA: TGCGCCAGCAGCCAAGATCCGGCGGGCAGCTCCTACGAGCAGTACTTC. Amino acids: CASSQDPAGSSYEQYF.

At least ten counts were recorded for this clonotype. The chain employs TRBV29-1 and TRBJ1-4; weak D call: TRBD1 (5 bases). V lost 0 bases and J 11 bases, leaving 13 bases between the germline ends. Germline assignment: CDR1 SQVTM and CDR2 ANQGSEA. The CDR3 runs 13 residues. CDR3 residues: CSVEDPRDSKLFF. Here the CDR3 DNA reads TGCAGCGTTGAAGATCCAAGAGACAGTAAACTGTTTTTT.

On this clonotype: At one boundary the junction diverges from the germline segment, which might be a read error. This chain connects TRBV7-2 to TRBJ2-3; D remains unclear. Germline assignment: CDR1 SGHTA and CDR2 FQGNSA. CDR3 length: 14 residues. The CDR3 protein is CASSLQKSTDAQYF. CDR3 nucleotides: TGTGCCAGCAGCCTACAGAAGAGCACAGATGCGCAGTATTTT.

V and J are TRBV7-8 and TRBJ2-1; TRBD2 agrees at 11 bases. After removal of 3 bases from V and 4 bases from J, the junction contained 5 bases not matched to a gene. CDR3 length: 16 residues. The germline CDR1 and CDR2 sequences are SGHVS and FQNEAQ. In DNA form, the CDR3 reads TGTGCCAGCAGCTTCGGGACTAGCGGCCAATACAATGAGCAGTTCTTC. This gives the protein CASSFGTSGQYNEQFF. Supplemented by reference TRBV7-8 and TRBJ2-1, the full variable domain reads GAGVSQSPRYKVAKRGQDVALRCDPISGHVSLFWYQQALGQGPEFLTYFQNEAQLDKSGLPSDRFFAERPEGSVSTLKIQRTQQEDSAVYLCASSFGTSGQYNEQFFGPGTRLTVL.

The chain carries TRBV4-1 and TRBJ2-1; a possible D gene is TRBD1 (6 bases). The germline gives CDR1 MGHRA, CDR2 YSYEKL. Deletions cut 0 bases from V and 4 bases from J, with 13 bases between. The length of the CDR3 is 16 residues. The chain's CDR3 is CASSQEPGRGYNEQFF. CDR3 in DNA: TGCGCCAGCAGCCAAGAACCGGGAAGGGGGTACAATGAGCAGTTCTTC.

The rearrangement joins TRBV29-1 to TRBJ2-3; tentatively, D is TRBD1 or TRBD2 (6 bases each). The V end was cut by 4 bases, the J end by 0 bases, with 14 bases between. CDR1 and CDR2 (germline): SQVTM, ANQGSEA. The CDR3 sequence is 15 residues long. CDR3 nucleotides: TGCAGCGTTGTCGGCGGAGGGGGAAGCACAGATACGCAGTATTTT. Residues: CSVVGGGGSTDTQYF.

The chain has TRBV4-1 and TRBJ2-3; 13 nucleotides agree with TRBD2. V shed 2 bases and J 5 bases; nucleotides not matched to a gene: 7. This CDR3 contains 17 residues. The germline CDR1 and CDR2 sequences are MGHRA and YSYEKL. In nucleotides, the CDR3 is TGCGCCAGCAGCCAACAAGGACTAGCGGGAGTTAGAGATACGCAGTATTTT. It codes for CASSQQGLAGVRDTQYF.

In its sample, this clonotype was seen a few times. V gene TRBV28 combines with J gene TRBJ1-2, with a tentative D call TRBD1 (5 bases). CDR3 length equals 13 residues. The germline gives CDR1 MDHEN, CDR2 SYDVKM. V gave up 5 bases and J gave up 8 bases, with 15 bases separating them. CDR3 amino acids: CASSRTRAGGYTF. DNA of the CDR3: TGTGCCAGCAGTCGCACGCGGGCAGGGGGCTACACCTTC.

The CDR3 DNA sequence: TGTGCCAGCAGCGTTTATAGCGGGCCTACCTACGAGCAGTACTTC. This encodes CASSVYSGPTYEQYF. The V call is TRBV9, the J call TRBJ2-7; 7 bases are shared with TRBD2. V trimming: 2 bases; J trimming: 2 bases; junction bases outside the gene matches: 7. This CDR3 has 15 residues. Germline V gives CDR1 SGDLS, CDR2 YYNGEE.

This chain links TRBV11-2 with TRBJ2-2; 8 bases are shared with TRBD2. The CDR3 loop spans 15 amino acids. Germline V gene lookup returns CDR1 SGHAT and CDR2 FQNNGV. Trimming at V came to 2 bases and at J to 4 bases, leaving 3 bases not matched to a gene. In DNA form, the CDR3 reads TGTGCCAGCAGCTTAAGCGGGAGTGGCACCGGGGAGCTGTTTTTT. It is translated as CASSLSGSGTGELFF.

This sequence joins TRBV5-6 and TRBJ2-5; possible D gene TRBD1, 6 bases. V shed 3 bases and J shed 3 bases, with 18 bases lying between them. Germline CDR1 reads SGHDT; CDR2 reads YYEEEE. The CDR3 runs to 16 residues. This CDR3 reads CASSYPLTGTKETQYF. CDR3 bases: TGTGCCAGCAGCTACCCACTTACAGGGACCAAAGAGACCCAGTACTTC.

The sample holds a few counts of this clonotype. The chain joins TRBV20-1 to TRBJ2-7, with TRBD1 as a possible D gene (5 bases). V was shortened by 2 bases and J by 3 bases, with 8 bases between the two germline ends. The germline V gene has CDR1 DFQATT and CDR2 SNEGSKA (reference sequence). The CDR3 totals 12 residues. CDR3 loop: CSARSDSYEQYF. CDR3 nucleotide sequence: TGCAGTGCTAGAAGTGACAGCTACGAGCAGTACTTC.

This chain connects TRBV3-1 to TRBJ2-1, with 11 bases lining up with TRBD2. V trimming: 0 bases; J trimming: 8 bases; junction bases outside the gene matches: 9. The germline gives CDR1 LGHDT, CDR2 YNNKEL (reference sequence). The CDR3 contains 17 residues. DNA for the CDR3: TGTGCCAGCAGCCAAGACTCGACTAGCGGGATAAGGTATGAGCAGTTCTTC. Amino acid sequence: CASSQDSTSGIRYEQFF.

This clonotype was picked up a small number of times. The V gene is TRBV20-1, the J gene TRBJ2-7, with D hard to call. Germline CDR1 DFQATT, CDR2 SNEGSKA (reference sequence). V dropped 6 bases and J dropped 6 bases, with 18 bases sitting between them. The CDR3 length is 13 residues. CDR3 nucleotide sequence: TGCAGTGCCCCGTCCCGCCACTCGGGCGAGCAGTACTTC. It codes for CSAPSRHSGEQYF.

The chain has TRBV7-2 and TRBJ2-1, with D perhaps TRBD1 or TRBD2 (5 bases each). CDR1 and CDR2 from the germline V gene are SGHTA and FQGNSA. V was clipped by 5 bases and J by 5 bases, with 13 bases between them. The CDR3 contains 14 residues. DNA of the CDR3: TGTGCCAGCAGCAATCCCGGGACGAACAATGAGCAGTTCTTC. This encodes CASSNPGTNNEQFF.

The chain carries TRBV7-9 and TRBJ2-7; unclear D gene. The length of the CDR3 is 15 residues. Trimming removed 1 base from V and 2 bases from J, with 12 bases in between. Germline V gene sequence: CDR1 SEHNR, CDR2 FQNEAQ (reference sequence). CDR3 sequence reads: CASSLGSQVPYEQYF. For the CDR3, the DNA is TGTGCCAGCAGCTTAGGCTCTCAGGTCCCCTACGAGCAGTACTTC.